This TCR beta chain was documented in a study of human T cells and chemical hapten exposure. The wider study: Diphenylcyclopropenone was applied weekly to patients' scalps across the roughly 23-week study. Patients, chiefly female, had alopecia areata, totalis or universalis. The study traced per-sample TCR yield variation mainly to small differences in pooled library volumes.

TCRdb redid the calling of the RACE reads with MiXCR, one entry per CDR3 protein. The data show 200,000 to 300,000 distinct CDR3 sequences, with about 9% seen just once and over 2% held by the top ten. Trimming cost V 0 bases and J 8 bases; bases outside gene matches: 12. Per germline, CDR1 LGHNA and CDR2 YSLEER. The CDR3 is 16 amino acids. This sample's time point: pre-sensitization, week 0. Indicated treatment: therapeutic diphenylcyclopropenone sensitization with weekly scalp DPC. Non-pregnant alopecia patients aged 18 to 70, suitable for DPC therapy. The sequencing used whole blood, collected in connection with sensitization to the hapten diphenylcyclopropenone (DPC). The chain employs TRBV4-3 and TRBJ1-2; 7 positions agree with TRBD1. This sequence was found in a woman aged 40 to 49 with alopecia areata. Some clones in this sample may be carry-over from other donors' samples. The CDR3 here is CASSQDKNRGRWGYTF. CDR3 nucleotides: TGCGCCAGCAGCCAAGATAAGAACAGGGGCCGGTGGGGCTACACCTTC.